What follows are 24 T cell receptor beta chains derived from one specimen sequenced in a study of shared T cell receptors in the human thymus. The assay was immunoSEQ multiplex PCR, and TCRdb's table has in-frame clones only and misses some. This sample has around 730,000 clones; approximately 85% occur once, and the top ten carry about 0.011%. The sample also formed part of further work on human thymus T cells.

What was sequenced was thymocytes. The receptors were sampled from a girl under two years old with a congenital heart defect.

The rearrangement links TRBV9 to TRBJ2-1, with D possibly TRBD2 on 6 matching bases. The V and J ends lost 3 bases and 8 bases respectively, with 12 bases between them. This CDR3 comprises 13 residues. Germline V gene lookup returns CDR1 SGDLS and CDR2 YYNGEE. CDR3 nucleotide sequence: TGTGCCAGCAGCGAGGGACTTAAGGATGAGCAGTTCTTC. It is translated as CASSEGLKDEQFF.

This clone was counted a single time. The chain carries TRBV14 and TRBJ2-7; 10 bases line up with TRBD1. Germline V gene data show CDR1 as SGHDN and CDR2 as FVKESK. The CDR3 contains 13 residues. The J segment lost 8 bases and the V segment lost 4 bases, leaving 5 bases of the junction unmatched. CDR3 sequence reads: CASSPGQGKKQYF. The CDR3 bases are TGTGCCAGCAGCCCGGGACAGGGGAAGAAGCAGTACTTC.

The chain recombines TRBV4-3 with TRBJ2-7; the match to TRBD1 covers 10 bases. This CDR3 region has 16 residues. CDR1 and CDR2 from the germline V gene are LGHNA and YSLEER. Trimming took 1 base from V and 5 from J; bases not matched to a gene: 8. The CDR3 sequence is CASSQVPGQGKNEQYF. Here the CDR3 DNA reads TGCGCCAGCAGCCAAGTCCCGGGACAGGGGAAGAACGAGCAGTACTTC.

The chain combines TRBV9 with TRBJ1-4, with D unresolved. The germline V gene has CDR1 SGDLS and CDR2 YYNGEE. V was pared by 0 bases and J by 5 bases, with 11 bases between. The CDR3 sequence is 15 residues long. The CDR3 DNA is TGTGCCAGCAGCGTAGGGAGAGTCAAAAATGAAAAACTGTTTTTT. It yields the protein CASSVGRVKNEKLFF.

The chain employs TRBV28 and TRBJ2-3; 13 positions match TRBD2. Germline V gives CDR1 MDHEN, CDR2 SYDVKM. J was trimmed by 0 bases and V by 6 bases; bases with no gene match: 9. CDR3 length: 18 residues. CDR3 loop: CASRVRLAGGPSTDTQYF. Written as DNA, the CDR3 is TGTGCCAGCAGAGTAAGACTAGCGGGGGGCCCAAGCACAGATACGCAGTATTTT.

This rearrangement joins TRBV28 to TRBJ1-2, with TRBD1 matching 9 bases. The CDR3 runs to 16 residues. Germline V gives CDR1 MDHEN, CDR2 SYDVKM. With V trimmed by 4 bases and J by 7 bases, 13 bases remained unmatched. The CDR3 here is CASSWGQGALRGGYTF. For the CDR3, the DNA is TGTGCCAGCAGTTGGGGACAGGGTGCGTTAAGAGGTGGCTACACCTTC.

This clone was found once. The chain employs TRBV7-9 and TRBJ2-7; D might be TRBD1 (6 bases). This CDR3 region has 12 residues. CDR1 is SEHNR and CDR2 is FQNEAQ in the germline V gene (reference sequence). The ends were cut back, 5 bases at V and 5 bases at J, with 10 bases in the middle. CDR3 sequence (DNA): TGTGCCAGCAGCCCGGGACACCACGAGCAGTACTTC. Translated: CASSPGHHEQYF.

This clone occurred once. V gene TRBV6-6 combines with J gene TRBJ2-3, with D perhaps matching TRBD2 (6 bases). The length of the CDR3 is 15 residues. CDR1 MNHNY and CDR2 SVGAGI come from the germline V gene (reference sequence). V was shortened by 2 bases and J by 5 bases, with 14 bases between the two germline ends. CDR3 DNA: TGTGCCAGCAGTTACGTGACTAGGGCTGGAGATACGCAGTATTTT. Protein product: CASSYVTRAGDTQYF.

This clone turned up a few times. This rearrangement joins TRBV20-1 to TRBJ2-4, with D possibly being TRBD1 (5 bases). The CDR3 is 11 residues long. Germline V CDR1 and CDR2: DFQATT, SNEGSKA (reference sequence). The V gene lost 6 bases and the J gene lost 3 bases, with 6 bases spanning the gap. The CDR3 region is CSADSKNIQYF. The CDR3 DNA reads TGCAGTGCCGACAGCAAAAACATTCAGTACTTC.

The rearrangement links TRBV30 to TRBJ1-1, with 11 bases aligning to TRBD1. Trimming cost V 2 bases and J 3 bases; bases outside gene matches: 2. The CDR3 runs to 14 residues. Germline CDR1 is GTSNPN and CDR2 is SVGIG (reference sequence). CDR3 sequence reads: CAWSPGQGDTEAFF. In DNA form, the CDR3 reads TGTGCCTGGAGTCCGGGACAGGGGGACACTGAAGCTTTCTTT.

V usage is TRBV6-1 and J usage is TRBJ1-2; D not certain. Germline V gene data show CDR1 as MNHNS and CDR2 as SASEGT. CDR3 length equals 15 residues. V was pared by 1 base and J by 5 bases, with 14 bases between. This chain's CDR3 is CASSEGVDHGYGYTF. In nucleotides, the CDR3 is TGTGCCAGCAGTGAAGGGGTCGACCACGGGTATGGCTACACCTTC.

The chain uses TRBV14 and TRBJ2-7, with TRBD2 matching over 7 bases. V shed 3 bases and J 0 bases; nucleotides not matched to a gene: 5. The germline V gene has CDR1 SGHDN and CDR2 FVKESK. The CDR3 spans 15 residues. This CDR3 is CASSQWGGPSYEQYF. The CDR3 nucleotides are TGTGCCAGCAGCCAGTGGGGGGGACCCTCCTACGAGCAGTACTTC. Drawing the rest from reference TRBV14 and TRBJ2-7, the complete variable domain is EAGVTQFPSHSVIEKGQTVTLRCDPISGHDNLYWYRRVMGKEIKFLLHFVKESKQDESGMPNNRFLAERTGGTYSTLKVQPAELEDSGVYFCASSQWGGPSYEQYFGPGTRLTVT.

This clone was observed a few times. This chain uses TRBV15 with TRBJ2-7, with 7 positions matching TRBD2. V gave up 3 bases and J gave up 0 bases; unmatched junction bases: 5. Germline V gives CDR1 LNHNV, CDR2 YYDKDF (reference sequence). The CDR3 totals 15 residues. CDR3 sequence reads: CATSSSRGDSYEQYF. CDR3 bases: TGTGCCACCAGCAGCTCCCGGGGGGACTCCTACGAGCAGTACTTC.

This chain links TRBV5-1 with TRBJ2-5; 7 nucleotides align to TRBD1. In germline, CDR1 is SGHRS, CDR2 YFSETQ. V dropped 4 bases and J dropped 2; count of bases not matched to a gene: 11. The CDR3 loop spans 16 amino acids. The CDR3 is CASSRDRERGQETQYF. CDR3 coding DNA: TGCGCCAGCAGCAGAGACAGGGAAAGGGGGCAAGAGACCCAGTACTTC.

The V gene is TRBV14, the J gene TRBJ2-7, with D possibly matching TRBD1 (6 bases). This CDR3 contains 18 residues. Germline V gene lookup returns CDR1 SGHDN and CDR2 FVKESK. The V end lost 1 base, the J end lost 3 bases, and 22 bases lay between the germline ends. CDR3 residues: CASSQVSIPRDTIYEQYF. CDR3 sequence (DNA): TGTGCCAGCAGCCAAGTATCGATCCCTCGGGACACGATCTACGAGCAGTACTTC.

This clone showed up just a few times. V is TRBV4-3 and J is TRBJ1-4; 8 bases fit TRBD1. CDR1 and CDR2 from the germline V gene are LGHNA and YSLEER. V trimming: 1 base; J trimming: 10 bases; junction bases outside the gene matches: 8. This CDR3 is built from 15 residues. CDR3 protein: CASSQAGQGEGKLFF. CDR3 nucleotide sequence: TGCGCCAGCAGCCAAGCTGGACAGGGCGAAGGAAAACTGTTTTTT.

This clone was counted a few times. This chain joins TRBV5-1 and TRBJ2-1; 10 bases fit TRBD2. The CDR3 consists of 15 residues. V was clipped by 2 bases and J by 6 bases; unmatched bases: 5. The germline V gene has CDR1 SGHRS and CDR2 YFSETQ. Here the CDR3 DNA reads TGCGCCAGCAGCTTACTAGCGGGGCCCCCCAATGAGCAGTTCTTC. It translates to CASSLLAGPPNEQFF.

The CDR3 loop reads CASSPQGPEAFF. The CDR3 DNA reads TGTGCCAGCAGCCCCCAGGGGCCTGAAGCTTTCTTT. This chain joins TRBV6-1 and TRBJ1-1; tentatively, D is TRBD1 (6 bases). The germline V gene has CDR1 MNHNS and CDR2 SASEGT. The length of the CDR3 is 12 residues. The germline V and J ends were trimmed by 6 bases and 6 bases, with 11 bases remaining between them.

The rearrangement uses TRBV19 and TRBJ1-5; tentatively, D is TRBD1 (5 bases). This CDR3 comprises 14 residues. CDR1 is LNHDA and CDR2 is SQIVND in the germline V gene (reference sequence). V was trimmed by 3 bases and J by 7 bases, leaving 13 bases between them. The CDR3 sequence: CASSIKGRKQPQHF. As DNA, the CDR3 is TGTGCCAGTAGTATTAAGGGGCGGAAGCAGCCCCAGCATTTT.

The chain has TRBV7-2 and TRBJ1-1; D may be TRBD1 (5 bases). Trimming pared 3 bases from V and 4 bases from J, leaving 12 bases between. The germline V gene has CDR1 SGHTA and CDR2 FQGNSA. There are 14 residues in the CDR3. The CDR3 here is CASSFSNGGTEAFF. CDR3 coding DNA: TGTGCCAGCAGCTTTTCTAACGGGGGCACTGAAGCTTTCTTT.

This clone came up once. The rearrangement links TRBV2 to TRBJ1-1, with 8 bases identical to TRBD1. Germline V CDR1 and CDR2: SNHLY, FYNNEI. The CDR3 is 19 amino acids. Trimming cost V 8 bases and J 3 bases; bases outside gene matches: 23. The CDR3 DNA is TGTGCCAGCGGCCGGACAGGGCCTTCGACGGGTATTGCGGACACTGAAGCTTTCTTT. Protein: CASGRTGPSTGIADTEAFF.

The rearrangement links TRBV5-1 to TRBJ1-3; TRBD1 matches 7 bases. Germline CDR1 SGHRS, CDR2 YFSETQ. The V segment lost 3 bases and the J segment 0 bases; nucleotides outside the gene matches: 9. The CDR3 is 17 amino acids. The CDR3, as DNA: TGCGCCAGCAGCTCGACTCCGGGACAGCTCTCTGGAAACACCATATATTTT. Residues: CASSSTPGQLSGNTIYF.

The chain combines TRBV28 with TRBJ2-7; 8 nucleotides agree with TRBD2. CDR3 length equals 15 residues. V trimming: 6 bases; J trimming: 3 bases; junction bases outside the gene matches: 10. CDR1 and CDR2 (germline): MDHEN, SYDVKM. For the CDR3, the DNA is TGTGCCAGCAGGCACCGCTCGGGGGGGGACTACGAGCAGTACTTC. This codes for CASRHRSGGDYEQYF.

The chain recombines TRBV12-5 with TRBJ1-1, with TRBD1 matching 9 bases. V was pared by 6 bases and J by 9 bases, with 14 bases of the junction left unmatched. In germline, CDR1 is LGHNT, CDR2 FRNRAP. The length of the CDR3 is 15 residues. Here the CDR3 DNA reads TGTGCTAGTGGACCCTACCCCCGGGACAGGGATAAAGCTTTCTTT. It specifies CASGPYPRDRDKAFF.